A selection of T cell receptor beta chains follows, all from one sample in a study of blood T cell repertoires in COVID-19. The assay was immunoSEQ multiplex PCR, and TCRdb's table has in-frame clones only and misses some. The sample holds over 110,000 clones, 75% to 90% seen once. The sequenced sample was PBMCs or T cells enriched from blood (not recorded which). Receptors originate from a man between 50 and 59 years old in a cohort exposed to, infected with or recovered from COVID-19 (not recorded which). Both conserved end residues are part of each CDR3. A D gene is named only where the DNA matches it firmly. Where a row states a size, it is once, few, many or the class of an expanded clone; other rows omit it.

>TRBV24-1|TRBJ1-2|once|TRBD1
TGTGCCACCAGTGATGGGACAGGGAAGGGCTACACCTTC
CATSDGTGKGYTF
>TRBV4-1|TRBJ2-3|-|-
TGCGCCAGCAGCCAGAGAGGGCTTTTCATAACAGATACGCAGTATTTT
CASSQRGLFITDTQYF
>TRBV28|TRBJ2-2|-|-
TGTGCCAGCAGTTTGTGGCGGTACACCGGGGAGCTGTTTTTT
CASSLWRYTGELFF
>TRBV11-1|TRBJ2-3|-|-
TGTGCCAGCAGCGAAGACAGGGATCCGGGAGCAGATACGCAGTATTTT
CASSEDRDPGADTQYF
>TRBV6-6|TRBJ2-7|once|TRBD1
TGTGCCAGCAGTTCGCCGGGACAGGGGTACGAGCAGTACTTC
CASSSPGQGYEQYF
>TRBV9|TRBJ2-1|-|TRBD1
TGTGCCAGCAGCGCCACCCTGGGACAGGGGGCCAACAATGAGCAGTTCTTC
CASSATLGQGANNEQFF
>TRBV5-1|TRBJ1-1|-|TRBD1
TGCGCCAGCAGCTTGGCAAAGACAGGGGGCCCAGAGAAAGCTTTCTTT
CASSLAKTGGPEKAFF
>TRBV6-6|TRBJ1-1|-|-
TGTGCCAGCAGGGGGGGAGGGGACACTGAAGCTTTCTTT
CASRGGGDTEAFF
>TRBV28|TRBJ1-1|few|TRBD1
TGTGCCAGCAGTTTACCAGGGGGGAACACTGAAGCTTTCTTT
CASSLPGGNTEAFF
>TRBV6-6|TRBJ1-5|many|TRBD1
TGTGCCAGCAGTTTTCGGACAGGGACCAGCAATCAGCCCCAGCATTTT
CASSFRTGTSNQPQHF
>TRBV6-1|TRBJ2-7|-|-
TGTGCCAGCAGTGAAGCGGTGGCCGGAGGCGAGCAGTACTTC
CASSEAVAGGEQYF
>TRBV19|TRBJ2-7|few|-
TGTGCCAGTAGCGACAACTACGAGCAGTACTTC
CASSDNYEQYF
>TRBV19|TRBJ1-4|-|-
TGTGCCAGTAGTATCGCGCAGGGGACTAATGAAAAACTGTTTTTT
CASSIAQGTNEKLFF
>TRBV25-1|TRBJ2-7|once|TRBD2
TGTGCCAGCAGTGGTGCTAGCGGGGGGACCGAGTCCCCCTACGAGCAGTACTTC
CASSGASGGTESPYEQYF
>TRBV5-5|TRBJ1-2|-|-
TGTGCCAGCAGCTTGACCCCAGGGCTCAACTATGGCTACACCTTC
CASSLTPGLNYGYTF
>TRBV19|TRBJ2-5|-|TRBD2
TGTGCCAGTAGTATAGCGGGAGGCTTGTCGGGGACCCAGTACTTC
CASSIAGGLSGTQYF
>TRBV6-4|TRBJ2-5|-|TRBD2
TGTGCCAGCAGTGACAAGCTAGCGGGAGGGCCGGTGACCCAGTACTTC
CASSDKLAGGPVTQYF
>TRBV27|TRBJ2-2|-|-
TGTGCCAGCAGTTTTCGGCTGGCGGGGACCGGGGAGCTGTTTTTT
CASSFRLAGTGELFF
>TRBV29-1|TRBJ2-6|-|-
TGCAGCGTTGAAGAAGGGACAAGAGTTTTC
CSVEEGTRVF
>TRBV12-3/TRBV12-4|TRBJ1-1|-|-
TGTGCCAGCACCGGGGTGGCTGAAGCTTTCTTT
CASTGVAEAFF
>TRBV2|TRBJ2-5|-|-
TGTGCCAGCAGGACGTTACGCGGGGGCGCAGAGACCCAGTACTTC
CASRTLRGGAETQYF
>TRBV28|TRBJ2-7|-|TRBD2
TGTGCCTCCCAGCGGACGACTAGCGGTTTCTACGAGCAGTACTTC
CASQRTTSGFYEQYF
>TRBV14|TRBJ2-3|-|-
TGTGCCAGCAGCCAAGGCCAGATCGTCGGCACAGATACGCAGTATTTT
CASSQGQIVGTDTQYF
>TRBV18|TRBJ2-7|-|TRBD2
TGTGCCAGCTCACCAGGGCCCCAGCGGGACCACTACGAGCAGTACTTC
CASSPGPQRDHYEQYF
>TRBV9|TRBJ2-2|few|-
TGTGCCAGCAGCTTCGGGGCCGGGGAGCTGTTTTTT
CASSFGAGELFF
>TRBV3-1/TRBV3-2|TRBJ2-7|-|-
TGTGCCAGCAGCCTTACCTCTAGTATCTCCTTCTACGAGCAGTACTTC
CASSLTSSISFYEQYF
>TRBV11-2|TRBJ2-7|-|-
TGTGCCAGCAGCCTTGGAGGGGTCGAGCAGTACTTC
CASSLGGVEQYF
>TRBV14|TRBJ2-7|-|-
TGTGCCAGCAGCCAACTCCTCGGCAAGGGGGCCTACGAGCAGTACTTC
CASSQLLGKGAYEQYF
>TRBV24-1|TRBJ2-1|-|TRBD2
TGTGCCACCAGTGACCCCTTAGCGGGTATCGGCTCCTACAATGAGCAGTTCTTC
CATSDPLAGIGSYNEQFF
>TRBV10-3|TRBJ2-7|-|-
TGTGCCATCAGTGCCATAGCAGCCTTAGAACAGTACTTC
CAISAIAALEQYF
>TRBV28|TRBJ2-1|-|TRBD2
TGTGCCAGCAGCCCGAGCGGGAGCGCCTACAATGAGCAGTTCTTC
CASSPSGSAYNEQFF
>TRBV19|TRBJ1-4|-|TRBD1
TGTGCCAGTAGAGCTCAGGGGGCTGGTGAAAAACTGTTTTTT
CASRAQGAGEKLFF